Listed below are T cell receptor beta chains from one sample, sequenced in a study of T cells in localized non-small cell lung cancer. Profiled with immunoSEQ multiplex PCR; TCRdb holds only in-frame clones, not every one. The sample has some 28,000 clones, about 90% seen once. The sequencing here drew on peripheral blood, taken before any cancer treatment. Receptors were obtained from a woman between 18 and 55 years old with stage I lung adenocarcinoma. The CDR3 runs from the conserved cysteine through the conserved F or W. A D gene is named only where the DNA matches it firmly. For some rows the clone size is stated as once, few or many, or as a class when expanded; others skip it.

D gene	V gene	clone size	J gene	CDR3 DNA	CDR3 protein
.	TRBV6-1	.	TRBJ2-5	TGTGCCAGCAGTGGACAGCTAGGACAAGAGACCCAGTACTTC	CASSGQLGQETQYF
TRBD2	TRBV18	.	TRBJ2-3	TGTGCCAGCTCCCCTCCGACTAGCGGGATTGGTGATACGCAGTATTTT	CASSPPTSGIGDTQYF
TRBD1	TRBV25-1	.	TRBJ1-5	TGTGCCAGCAGTGAAAGGGGACAGTATCAGTCCCAGCATTTT	CASSERGQYQSQHF
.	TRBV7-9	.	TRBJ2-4	TGTGCCAGCAGCCCAGGGGACATTCAGTACTTC	CASSPGDIQYF
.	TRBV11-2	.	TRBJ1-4	TGTGCCAGCAGCTTAGGATGGGGCAGAGGGGAAAAACTGTTTTTT	CASSLGWGRGEKLFF
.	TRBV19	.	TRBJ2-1	TGTGCCAGTACCTCTTCGGCGGGGCCCTACAATGAGCAGTTCTTC	CASTSSAGPYNEQFF
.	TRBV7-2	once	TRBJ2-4	TGTGCCAGCAGCTTAGGGCCACCTACAGGGATAAAAAACATTCAGTACTTC	CASSLGPPTGIKNIQYF
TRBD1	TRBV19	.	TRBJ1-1	TGTGCCAGTAGTAAGGGGGACAGAGTGAACACTGAAGCTTTCTTT	CASSKGDRVNTEAFF
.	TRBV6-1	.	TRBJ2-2	TGTGCCAGCAGTGGGAAGGCCACGAACACCGGGGAGCTGTTTTTT	CASSGKATNTGELFF
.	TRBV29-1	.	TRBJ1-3	TGCAGCGTTGAAGTTTGGGGGGCGCGGGGAAACACCATATATTTT	CSVEVWGARGNTIYF
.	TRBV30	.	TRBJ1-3	TGTGCCTGGAGTGGGTGGACAGCGCTATTGGGATCTGGAAACACCATATATTTT	CAWSGWTALLGSGNTIYF
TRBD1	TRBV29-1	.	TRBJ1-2	TGCAGCGTTGAAACGGTTTCGGACAGGGGAGACTATGGCTACACCTTC	CSVETVSDRGDYGYTF
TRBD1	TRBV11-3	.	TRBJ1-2	TGTGCCAGCAGCTTAGGCCAGGGGGCAGATGGCTACACCTTC	CASSLGQGADGYTF
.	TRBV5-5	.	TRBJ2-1	TGTGCCAGCAGCTTTACGGACCAACCGACGAGCAATGAGCAGTTCTTC	CASSFTDQPTSNEQFF
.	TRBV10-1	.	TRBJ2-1	TGCGCCAGCAGTGAGCTCCGCCAGGGAATCAATGAGCAGTTCTTC	CASSELRQGINEQFF